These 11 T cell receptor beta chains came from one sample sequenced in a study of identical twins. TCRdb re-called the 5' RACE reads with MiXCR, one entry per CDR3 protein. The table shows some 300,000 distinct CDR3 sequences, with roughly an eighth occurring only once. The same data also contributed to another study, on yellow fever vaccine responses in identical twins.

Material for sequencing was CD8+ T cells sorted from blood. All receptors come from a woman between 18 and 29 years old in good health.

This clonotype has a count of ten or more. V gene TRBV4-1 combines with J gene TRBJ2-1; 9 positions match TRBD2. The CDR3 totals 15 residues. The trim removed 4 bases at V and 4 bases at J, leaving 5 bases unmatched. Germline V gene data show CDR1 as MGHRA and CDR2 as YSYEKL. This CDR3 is CASSLAGAPYNEQFF. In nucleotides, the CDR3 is TGCGCCAGCAGCCTAGCGGGGGCCCCTTACAATGAGCAGTTCTTC.

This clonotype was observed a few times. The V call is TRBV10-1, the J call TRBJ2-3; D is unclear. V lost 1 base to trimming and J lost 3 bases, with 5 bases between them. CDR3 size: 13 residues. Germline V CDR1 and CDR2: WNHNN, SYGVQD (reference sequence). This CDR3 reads CASSELPTDTQYF. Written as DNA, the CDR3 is TGCGCCAGCAGTGAGTTGCCTACAGATACGCAGTATTTT.

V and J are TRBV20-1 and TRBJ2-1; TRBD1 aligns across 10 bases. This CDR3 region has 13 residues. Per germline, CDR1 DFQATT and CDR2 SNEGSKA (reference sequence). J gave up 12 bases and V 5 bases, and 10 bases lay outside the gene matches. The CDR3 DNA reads TGCAGTGCTTCCGGGACAGGGGCGCTCGGGCAGTTCTTC. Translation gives CSASGTGALGQFF.

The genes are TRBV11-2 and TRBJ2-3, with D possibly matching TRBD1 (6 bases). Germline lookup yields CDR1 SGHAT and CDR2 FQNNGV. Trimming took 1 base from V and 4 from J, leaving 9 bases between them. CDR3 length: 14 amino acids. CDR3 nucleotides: TGTGCCAGCAGCTTAGGTCCAGGGGCAGATACGCAGTATTTT. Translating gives CASSLGPGADTQYF.

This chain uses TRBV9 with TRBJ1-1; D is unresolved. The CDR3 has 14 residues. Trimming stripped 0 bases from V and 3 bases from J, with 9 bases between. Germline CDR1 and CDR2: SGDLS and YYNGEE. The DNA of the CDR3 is TGTGCCAGCAGCGTAGGTCCAAGGGACACTGAAGCTTTCTTT. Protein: CASSVGPRDTEAFF.

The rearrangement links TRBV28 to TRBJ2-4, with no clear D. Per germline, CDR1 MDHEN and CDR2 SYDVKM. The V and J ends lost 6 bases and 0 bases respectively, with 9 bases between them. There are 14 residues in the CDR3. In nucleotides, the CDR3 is TGTGCCAGCAGACAAAATATAGCCAAAAACATTCAGTACTTC. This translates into CASRQNIAKNIQYF.

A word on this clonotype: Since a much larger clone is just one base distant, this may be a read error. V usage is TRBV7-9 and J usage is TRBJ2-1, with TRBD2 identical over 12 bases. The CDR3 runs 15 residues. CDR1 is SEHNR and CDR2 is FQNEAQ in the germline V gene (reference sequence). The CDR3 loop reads CASSPRTSGIGELFF. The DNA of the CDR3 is TGTGCCAGCAGCCCCAGGACTAGCGGGATTGGTGAGCTGTTCTTC.

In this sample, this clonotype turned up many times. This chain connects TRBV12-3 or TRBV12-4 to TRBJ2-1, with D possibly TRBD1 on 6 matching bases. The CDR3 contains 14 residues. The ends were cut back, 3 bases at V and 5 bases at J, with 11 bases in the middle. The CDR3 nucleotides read TGTGCCAGCAGTTTTAGTCCAGGGGACAATGAGCAGTTCTTC. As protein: CASSFSPGDNEQFF.

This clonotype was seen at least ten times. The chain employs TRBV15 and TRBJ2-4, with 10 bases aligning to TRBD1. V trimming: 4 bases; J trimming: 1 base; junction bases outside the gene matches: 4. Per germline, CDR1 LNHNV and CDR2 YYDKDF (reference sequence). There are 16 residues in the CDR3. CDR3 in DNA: TGTGCCACCAGCATGGACAGGGGGAGCGCCAAAAACATTCAGTACTTC. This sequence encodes CATSMDRGSAKNIQYF.

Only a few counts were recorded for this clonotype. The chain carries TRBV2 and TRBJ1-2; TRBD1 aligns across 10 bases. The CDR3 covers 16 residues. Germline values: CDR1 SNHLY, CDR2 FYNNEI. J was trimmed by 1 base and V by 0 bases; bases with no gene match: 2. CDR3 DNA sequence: TGTGCCAGCAGTGAAGCAGACAGGGGGCGTAACTATGGCTACACCTTC. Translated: CASSEADRGRNYGYTF.

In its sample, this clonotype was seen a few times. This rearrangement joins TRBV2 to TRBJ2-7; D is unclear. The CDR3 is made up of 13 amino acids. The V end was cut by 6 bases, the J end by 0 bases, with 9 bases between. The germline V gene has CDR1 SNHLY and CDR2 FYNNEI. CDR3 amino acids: CASRKSSSYEQYF. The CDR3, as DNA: TGTGCCAGCAGAAAATCAAGCTCCTACGAGCAGTACTTC.